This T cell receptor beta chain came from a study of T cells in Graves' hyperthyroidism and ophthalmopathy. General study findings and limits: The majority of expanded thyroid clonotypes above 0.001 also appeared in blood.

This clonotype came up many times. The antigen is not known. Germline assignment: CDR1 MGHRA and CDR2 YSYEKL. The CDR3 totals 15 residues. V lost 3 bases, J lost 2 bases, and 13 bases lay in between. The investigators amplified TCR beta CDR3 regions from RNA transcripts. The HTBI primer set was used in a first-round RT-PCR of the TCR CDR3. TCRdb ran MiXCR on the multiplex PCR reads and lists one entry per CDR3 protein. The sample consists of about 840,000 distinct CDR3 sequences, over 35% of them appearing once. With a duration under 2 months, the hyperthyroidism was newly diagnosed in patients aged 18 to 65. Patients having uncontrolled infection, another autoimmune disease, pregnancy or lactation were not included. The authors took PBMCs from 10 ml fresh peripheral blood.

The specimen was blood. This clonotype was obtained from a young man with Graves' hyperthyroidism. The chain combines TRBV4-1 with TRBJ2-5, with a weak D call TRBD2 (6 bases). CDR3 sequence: CASSHLEGRQETQYF. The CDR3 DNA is TGCGCCAGCAGCCACCTGGAGGGTCGGCAAGAGACCCAGTACTTC.